The 22 T cell receptor beta chains below all came from one sample that was sequenced in a study of OX40 agonist ivuxolimab in advanced cancers. Repertoires were generated with immunoSEQ multiplex PCR, while TCRdb's copy carries only in-frame clones and drops some. The table shows about 130,000 clones, with 85% to 95% occurring only once. The sample here was CD4+ or CD8+ T cells sorted from blood, taken in a trial of the OX40 agonist ivuxolimab. The source of these receptors is an adult with an advanced solid tumor such as melanoma, head and neck, liver or kidney cancer.

The V and J genes are TRBV27 and TRBJ1-2; possibly TRBD1 for D (5 bases). CDR1 is MNHEY, CDR2 SMNVEV, per germline (reference sequence). The CDR3 has 13 residues. Trimming stripped 6 bases from V and 2 bases from J, with 10 bases between. The DNA for the CDR3 is TGTGCCAGCAGCTCGACAGAGAACTATGGCTACACCTTC. Translation gives CASSSTENYGYTF.

This chain uses TRBV5-6 with TRBJ2-5; D might be TRBD1 (6 bases). The V end was cut by 2 bases, the J end by 2 bases, with 13 bases between. The CDR3 is made up of 15 amino acids. Germline loops: CDR1 SGHDT, CDR2 YYEEEE. This CDR3 reads CASSFQGLWQETQYF. In nucleotides, the CDR3 is TGTGCCAGCAGCTTCCAGGGGTTGTGGCAAGAGACCCAGTACTTC. Full variable domain (remainder filled in from reference TRBV5-6 and TRBJ2-5): DAGVTQSPTHLIKTRGQQVTLRCSPKSGHDTVSWYQQALGQGPQFIFQYYEEEERQRGNFPDRFSGHQFPNYSSELNVNALLLGDSALYLCASSFQGLWQETQYFGPGTRLLVL.

The chain links TRBV6-5 to TRBJ2-3; D possibly corresponds to TRBD2 (6 bases). There are 15 residues in the CDR3. V dropped 6 bases and J dropped 2 bases, with 15 bases sitting between them. Germline V gene sequence: CDR1 MNHEY, CDR2 SVGAGI. DNA for the CDR3: TGTGCCAGCAGCAATAGCGGAGTTAACACAGATACGCAGTATTTT. This codes for CASSNSGVNTDTQYF.

The genes are TRBV6-1 and TRBJ2-1; 14 bases match TRBD2. This CDR3 comprises 20 residues. The trim removed 4 bases at V and 2 bases at J, leaving 13 bases unmatched. Germline values: CDR1 MNHNS, CDR2 SASEGT. CDR3 sequence (DNA): TGTGCCAGCAGTGGAATACCGGGACTAGCGGGAGCCGGCCCCTACAATGAGCAGTTCTTC. Its protein product is CASSGIPGLAGAGPYNEQFF.

The rearrangement joins TRBV11-2 to TRBJ2-7, with 7 positions matching TRBD2. Trimming cost V 2 bases and J 0 bases; bases outside gene matches: 10. The germline CDR1 and CDR2 sequences are SGHAT and FQNNGV. The length of the CDR3 is 17 residues. Here the CDR3 reads CASSLRRVAGRSYEQYF. In DNA, the CDR3 is TGTGCCAGCAGCTTACGAAGAGTAGCGGGTCGCTCCTACGAGCAGTACTTC. Full variable domain (remainder filled in from reference TRBV11-2 and TRBJ2-7): EAGVAQSPRYKIIEKRQSVAFWCNPISGHATLYWYQQILGQGPKLLIQFQNNGVVDDSQLPKDRFSAERLKGVDSTLKIQPAKLEDSAVYLCASSLRRVAGRSYEQYFGPGTRLTVT.

The chain links TRBV5-4 to TRBJ1-1, with 11 bases aligning to TRBD1. V lost 3 bases, J lost 5 bases, and 3 bases stayed unmatched. The CDR3 has 14 amino acids. The germline V gene has CDR1 SGHNT and CDR2 YYREEE (reference sequence). The DNA of the CDR3 is TGTGCCAGCAGCTCGGGACAGGGGGGGACTGAAGCTTTCTTT. As protein: CASSSGQGGTEAFF.

Of note for this clone: This same CDR3 is encoded by further DNA sequences in the sample. V is TRBV7-9 and J is TRBJ1-1, with 7 positions matching TRBD1. The ends lost 1 base at V and 8 bases at J; junction bases unmatched: 7. CDR3 length equals 14 residues. In germline, CDR1 is SEHNR, CDR2 FQNEAQ (reference sequence). CDR3 protein: CASSLGQGETEAFF. CDR3 sequence (DNA): TGTGCCAGCAGCTTAGGACAGGGCGAAACAGAAGCTTTCTTT.

The V and J genes are TRBV7-2 and TRBJ2-2; D is perhaps TRBD1 (5 bases). Trimming removed 2 bases at V and 2 bases at J, with 12 bases between. The CDR3 length is 16 residues. Looked up from germline, CDR1 is SGHTA and CDR2 is FQGNSA. The chain's CDR3 is CASSLSQTANTGELFF. CDR3 DNA sequence: TGTGCCAGCAGCTTATCGCAGACAGCCAACACCGGGGAGCTGTTTTTT. Full variable domain (outside the CDR3, taken from reference TRBV7-2 and TRBJ2-2): GAGVSQSPSNKVTEKGKDVELRCDPISGHTALYWYRQSLGQGLEFLIYFQGNSAPDKSGLPSDRFSAERTGGSVSTLTIQRTQQEDSAVYLCASSLSQTANTGELFFGEGSRLTVL.

This chain connects TRBV10-1 to TRBJ2-5, with D perhaps matching TRBD1 (7 bases). CDR3 length equals 15 residues. CDR1 WNHNN and CDR2 SYGVQD come from the germline V gene (reference sequence). V lost 2 bases and J lost 2, with 12 bases in between. The CDR3, as DNA: TGCGCCAGCAGTGAGGGGGGGACAGCGCAAGAGACCCAGTACTTC. Its protein product is CASSEGGTAQETQYF.

V is TRBV19 and J is TRBJ1-2; D is perhaps TRBD1 (5 bases). Germline CDR1 reads LNHDA; CDR2 reads SQIVND (reference sequence). This CDR3 region has 13 residues. The V end was cut by 2 bases, the J end by 4 bases, with 8 bases between. The CDR3 nucleotides read TGTGCCAGTAGTATAAGTGGGACCTATGGCTACACCTTC. Its translation is CASSISGTYGYTF.

The chain combines TRBV19 with TRBJ1-5; the D is unclear. This CDR3 spans 11 amino acids. V lost 6 bases and J 6 bases, leaving 6 bases between the germline ends. In germline, CDR1 is LNHDA, CDR2 SQIVND (reference sequence). The CDR3: CASSEAQPQHF. CDR3 DNA sequence: TGTGCCAGTAGCGAGGCTCAGCCCCAGCATTTT. Using reference TRBV19 and TRBJ1-5 for the parts outside the CDR3, the full variable domain is DGGITQSPKYLFRKEGQNVTLSCEQNLNHDAMYWYRQDPGQGLRLIYYSQIVNDFQKGDIAEGYSVSREKKESFPLTVTSAQKNPTAFYLCASSEAQPQHFGDGTRLSIL.

V is TRBV12-5 and J is TRBJ1-2; 7 nucleotides align to TRBD1. Germline lookup yields CDR1 LGHNT and CDR2 FRNRAP. The V segment lost 1 base and the J segment 4 bases; nucleotides outside the gene matches: 12. This CDR3 comprises 17 residues. The CDR3 region has the DNA TGTGCTAGTGGTTTGGACTACAGGGGAGTGGGGGCCTATGGCTACACCTTC. Translation: CASGLDYRGVGAYGYTF. The variable domain in full, with the rest retrieved from reference TRBV12-5 and TRBJ1-2, is DARVTQTPRHKVTEMGQEVTMRCQPILGHNTVFWYRQTMMQGLELLAYFRNRAPLDDSGMPKDRFSAEMPDATLATLKIQPSEPRDSAVYFCASGLDYRGVGAYGYTFGSGTRLTVV.

The chain combines TRBV7-8 with TRBJ2-2, with 9 bases fitting TRBD2. The J segment lost 2 bases and the V segment lost 5 bases, leaving 15 bases of the junction unmatched. Germline V gene sequence: CDR1 SGHVS, CDR2 FQNEAQ. The CDR3 is made up of 19 amino acids. The CDR3 region has the DNA TGTGCCAGCAGCCCACGCGCGGGGGCGGGAGGGCCAAACACCGGGGAGCTGTTTTTT. It encodes CASSPRAGAGGPNTGELFF.

CDR3: CATSSGGFSGNTIYF. DNA for the CDR3: TGTGCCACCAGCAGCGGTGGTTTCTCTGGAAACACCATATATTTT. J is TRBJ1-3 and V is TRBV15; D gene uncertain. Germline-derived CDR1 and CDR2 are LNHNV and YYDKDF (reference sequence). V was cut by 3 bases and J by 0 bases, with 9 bases left in between. The CDR3 runs to 15 residues.

The rearrangement uses TRBV5-1 and TRBJ1-1; 9 nucleotides align to TRBD1. Unmatched junction bases numbered 19, after V lost 4 bases and J lost 3 bases. Germline CDR1 is SGHRS and CDR2 is YFSETQ. The CDR3 length is 19 residues. CDR3 amino acids: CASSLLPQGALGPDTEAFF. The CDR3 region has the DNA TGCGCCAGCAGCCTCCTTCCACAGGGGGCTTTAGGCCCGGACACTGAAGCTTTCTTT.

The V call is TRBV5-4, the J call TRBJ2-4, with 7 bases fitting TRBD2. Losses at the gene ends were 4 bases for V and 6 bases for J; bases not matched to a gene: 16. Germline assignment: CDR1 SGHNT and CDR2 YYREEE (reference sequence). This CDR3 comprises 17 residues. CDR3 region: CASSASDSGLTLNIQYF. For the CDR3, the DNA is TGTGCCAGCAGCGCATCTGACTCGGGACTAACGTTAAACATTCAGTACTTC.

CDR3 protein: CASSPRDLSVNEQFF. In nucleotides, the CDR3 is TGTGCCAGCAGCCCGAGGGACTTGTCTGTCAATGAGCAGTTCTTC. The V and J genes are TRBV11-3 and TRBJ2-1; a weak D match, TRBD2 (6 bases). The CDR3 length is 15 residues. The germline V and J ends were trimmed by 5 bases and 6 bases, with 17 bases remaining between them. CDR1 SGHNT and CDR2 YENEEA come from the germline V gene.

The J gene is TRBJ1-5, the V gene TRBV18; unclear D gene. CDR3 size: 13 residues. V gave up 2 bases and J gave up 0 bases, with 2 bases separating them. CDR1 KGHSH and CDR2 LQKENI come from the germline V gene. CDR3 loop: CASSPNSNQPQHF. The CDR3, as DNA: TGTGCCAGCTCACCAAATAGCAATCAGCCCCAGCATTTT.

The chain is built from TRBV21-1 and TRBJ2-7; the table names TRBD2, a call not compared with the DNA. TRBV21-1 is noted as a pseudogene. The CDR3 consists of 17 residues. The CDR3 nucleotides read TGTGCCAGCAGCAAAAGCCCTCGGACTGGCGGGAGATACGAGCAGTACTTC. Residues: CASSKSPRTGGRYEQYF.

This clone was seen a single time. The V gene is TRBV7-2, the J gene TRBJ2-1; D might be TRBD1 or TRBD2, each matching 5 bases. The CDR3 is 14 amino acids. CDR1 is SGHTA and CDR2 is FQGNSA in the germline V gene. V lost 5 bases and J lost 9, with 17 bases in between. The CDR3 DNA reads as TGTGCCAGCAGCGCCCAAAGACTACAGGTTGAGCAGTTCTTC. It is translated as CASSAQRLQVEQFF.

This clone is a singleton in its sample. The chain is built from TRBV30 and TRBJ1-6; D is unclear. Germline CDR1 and CDR2: GTSNPN and SVGIG (reference sequence). V was trimmed by 0 bases and J by 9 bases, leaving 12 bases between them. The CDR3 is 14 amino acids. CDR3 in DNA: TGTGCCTGGAGTGTTATCGCAGTAACTTCACCCCTCCACTTT. Its translation is CAWSVIAVTSPLHF.

The CDR3 sequence: CASSFQDYEQYF. CDR3 nucleotide sequence: TGTGCCAGCAGTTTCCAGGACTACGAGCAGTACTTC. This chain uses TRBV28 with TRBJ2-7, with D hard to call. V was clipped by 3 bases and J by 3 bases, with 6 bases between them. The CDR3 loop spans 12 amino acids. Germline V CDR1 and CDR2: MDHEN, SYDVKM.